The 3 T cell receptor beta chains in this list originate from one sample, sequenced in a study of sequential checkpoint blockade in melanoma. TCRdb keeps only in-frame clones here, not all; method: immunoSEQ multiplex PCR. The sample comprises about 12,000 clones, 26% of which are singletons, and roughly 19% rests with the top ten. The treatment is: randomized to nivolumab then ipilimumab (arm A) or the reverse (arm B). This specimen was tumor tissue (inferred from file names), taken from a patient given nivolumab and ipilimumab in sequence. Source of these receptors: a human donor with melanoma.

The chain recombines TRBV25-1 with TRBJ1-1; perhaps TRBD1 as D (5 bases). This CDR3 has 15 amino acids. Trimming removed 1 base from V and 7 bases from J, with 16 bases in between. CDR1 and CDR2 from the germline V gene are MGHDK and SYGVNS. Written as DNA, the CDR3 is TGTGCCAGCAGTGAATTAGGGGCCCCGGGGAGTGAAGCTTTCTTT. Translating it yields CASSELGAPGSEAFF.

The gene calls are TRBV28 and TRBJ2-3; 7 bases line up with TRBD2. Germline V gene lookup returns CDR1 MDHEN and CDR2 SYDVKM. The V gene end was trimmed by 6 bases and the J gene end by 6 bases; junction bases not matched to a gene: 15. The CDR3 runs to 16 residues. The DNA of the CDR3 is TGTGCCAGCAGCCATGACCGGGACTACCCTCGGGATACGCAGTATTTT. Its protein product is CASSHDRDYPRDTQYF.

The chain links TRBV28 to TRBJ2-1, with 10 bases that match TRBD2. The germline V gene has CDR1 MDHEN and CDR2 SYDVKM. This CDR3 has 17 amino acids. The V gene end was trimmed by 5 bases and the J gene end by 0 bases; junction bases not matched to a gene: 7. The CDR3 protein is CASSLILAGFSYNEQFF. The CDR3 DNA sequence: TGTGCCAGCAGTCTCATACTAGCGGGGTTCTCCTACAATGAGCAGTTCTTC.